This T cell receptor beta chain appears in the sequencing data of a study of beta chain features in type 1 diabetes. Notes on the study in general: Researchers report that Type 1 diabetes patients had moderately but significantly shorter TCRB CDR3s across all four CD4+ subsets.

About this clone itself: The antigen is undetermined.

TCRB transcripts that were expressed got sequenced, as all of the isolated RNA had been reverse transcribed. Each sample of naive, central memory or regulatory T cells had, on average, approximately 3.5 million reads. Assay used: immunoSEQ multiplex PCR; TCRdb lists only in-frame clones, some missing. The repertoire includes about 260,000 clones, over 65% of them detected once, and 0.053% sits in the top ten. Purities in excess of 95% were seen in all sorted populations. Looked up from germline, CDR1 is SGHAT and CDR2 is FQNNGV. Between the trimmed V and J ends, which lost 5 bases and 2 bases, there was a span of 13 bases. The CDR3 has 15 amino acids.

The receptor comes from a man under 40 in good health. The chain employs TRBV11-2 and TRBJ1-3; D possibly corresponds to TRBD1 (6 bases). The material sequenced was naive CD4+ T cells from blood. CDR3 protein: CASSPIEGAGNTIYF. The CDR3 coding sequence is TGTGCCAGCAGCCCCATTGAGGGGGCTGGAAACACCATATATTTT.